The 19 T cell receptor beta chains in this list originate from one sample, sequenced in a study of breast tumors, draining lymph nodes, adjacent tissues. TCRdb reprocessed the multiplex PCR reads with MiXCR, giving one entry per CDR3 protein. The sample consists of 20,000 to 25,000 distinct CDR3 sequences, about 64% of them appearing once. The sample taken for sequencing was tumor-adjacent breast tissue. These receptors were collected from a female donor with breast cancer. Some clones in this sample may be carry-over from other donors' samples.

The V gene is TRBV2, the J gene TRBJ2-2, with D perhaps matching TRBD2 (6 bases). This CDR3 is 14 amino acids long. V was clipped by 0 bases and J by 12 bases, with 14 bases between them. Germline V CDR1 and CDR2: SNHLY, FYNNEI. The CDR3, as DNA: TGTGCCAGCAGTGAAGCCTCCAGTGGGGGGAAGCTGTTTTTT. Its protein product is CASSEASSGGKLFF.

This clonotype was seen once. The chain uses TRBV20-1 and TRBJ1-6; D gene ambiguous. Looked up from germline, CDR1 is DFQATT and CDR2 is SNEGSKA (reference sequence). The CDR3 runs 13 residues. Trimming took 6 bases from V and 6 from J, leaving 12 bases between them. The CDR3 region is CSAEGVPNSPLHF. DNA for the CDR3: TGCAGTGCCGAGGGTGTCCCTAATTCACCCCTCCACTTT.

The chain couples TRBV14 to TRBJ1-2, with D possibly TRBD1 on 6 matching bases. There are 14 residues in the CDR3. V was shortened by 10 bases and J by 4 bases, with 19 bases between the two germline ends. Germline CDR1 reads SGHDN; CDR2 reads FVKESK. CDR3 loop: CANPQGIWGYGYTF. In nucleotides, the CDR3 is TGTGCCAACCCACAGGGTATCTGGGGCTATGGCTACACCTTC. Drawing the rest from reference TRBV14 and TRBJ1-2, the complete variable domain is EAGVTQFPSHSVIEKGQTVTLRCDPISGHDNLYWYRRVMGKEIKFLLHFVKESKQDESGMPNNRFLAERTGGTYSTLKVQPAELEDSGVYFCANPQGIWGYGYTFGSGTRLTVV.

CDR3 sequence reads: CANSPSGVPCEQYF. DNA of the CDR3: TGTGCCAACAGCCCAAGCGGAGTTCCCTGCGAGCAGTACTTC. The chain carries TRBV28 and TRBJ2-7, with D tentatively TRBD2 (5 bases). V shed 10 bases and J shed 6 bases, with 22 bases lying between them. The CDR3 has 14 amino acids. CDR1 and CDR2 from the germline V gene are MDHEN and SYDVKM.

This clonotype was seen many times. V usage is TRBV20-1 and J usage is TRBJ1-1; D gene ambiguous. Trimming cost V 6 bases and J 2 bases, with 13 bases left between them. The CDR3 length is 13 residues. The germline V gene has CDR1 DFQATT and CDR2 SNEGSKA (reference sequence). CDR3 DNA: TGCAGTGCCCACGCCAGCTTAAACACTGAAGCTTTCTTT. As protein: CSAHASLNTEAFF.

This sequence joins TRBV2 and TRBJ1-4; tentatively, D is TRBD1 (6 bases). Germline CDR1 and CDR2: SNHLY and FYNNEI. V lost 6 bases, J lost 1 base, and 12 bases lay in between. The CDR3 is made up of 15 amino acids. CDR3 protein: CASRTRQETNEKLFF. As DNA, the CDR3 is TGTGCCAGCAGGACGAGACAGGAAACTAATGAAAAACTGTTTTTT. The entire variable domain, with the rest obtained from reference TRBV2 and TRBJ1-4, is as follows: EPEVTQTPSHQVTQMGQEVILRCVPISNHLYFYWYRQILGQKVEFLVSFYNNEISEKSEIFDDQFSVERPDGSNFTLKIRSTKLEDSAMYFCASRTRQETNEKLFFGSGTQLSVL.

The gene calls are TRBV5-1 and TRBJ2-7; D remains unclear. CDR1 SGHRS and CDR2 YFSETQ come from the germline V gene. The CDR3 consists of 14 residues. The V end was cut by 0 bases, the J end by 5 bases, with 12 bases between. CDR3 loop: CASSLGPSMDEQYF. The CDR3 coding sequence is TGCGCCAGCAGCTTGGGCCCGAGTATGGACGAGCAGTACTTC.

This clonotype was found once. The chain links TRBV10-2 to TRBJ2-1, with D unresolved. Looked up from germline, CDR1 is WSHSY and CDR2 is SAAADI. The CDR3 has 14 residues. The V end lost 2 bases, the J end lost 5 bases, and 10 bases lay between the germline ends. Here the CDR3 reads CASSEPALNNEQFF. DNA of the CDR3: TGCGCCAGCAGTGAGCCCGCGCTTAACAATGAGCAGTTCTTC.

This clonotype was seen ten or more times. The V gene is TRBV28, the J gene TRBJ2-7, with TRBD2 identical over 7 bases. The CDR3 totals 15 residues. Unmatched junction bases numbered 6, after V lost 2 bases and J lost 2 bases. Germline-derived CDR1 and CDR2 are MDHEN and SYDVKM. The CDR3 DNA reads TGTGCCAGCAGTTTAAGGCTAGCGGAAACCTACGAGCAGTACTTC. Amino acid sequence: CASSLRLAETYEQYF.

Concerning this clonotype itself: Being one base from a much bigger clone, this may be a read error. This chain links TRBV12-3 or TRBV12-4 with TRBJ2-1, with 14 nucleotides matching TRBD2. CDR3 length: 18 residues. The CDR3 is CACSLSGLAGVSYNEQFF. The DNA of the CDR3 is TGTGCCTGCAGTTTATCGGGACTAGCGGGAGTCTCCTACAATGAGCAGTTCTTC.

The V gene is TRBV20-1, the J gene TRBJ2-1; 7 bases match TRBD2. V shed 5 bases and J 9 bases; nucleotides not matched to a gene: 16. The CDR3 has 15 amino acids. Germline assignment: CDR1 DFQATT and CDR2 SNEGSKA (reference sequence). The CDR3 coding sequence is TGCAGTGCTGATGGTGGGCTTGTGGGGGGGATTGAGCAGTTCTTC. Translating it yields CSADGGLVGGIEQFF.

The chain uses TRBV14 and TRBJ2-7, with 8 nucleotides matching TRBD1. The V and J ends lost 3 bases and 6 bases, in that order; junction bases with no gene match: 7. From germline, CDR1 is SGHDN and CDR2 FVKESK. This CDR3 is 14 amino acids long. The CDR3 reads CASSQWQGAGEQYF. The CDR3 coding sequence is TGTGCCAGCAGCCAGTGGCAGGGGGCGGGCGAGCAGTACTTC.

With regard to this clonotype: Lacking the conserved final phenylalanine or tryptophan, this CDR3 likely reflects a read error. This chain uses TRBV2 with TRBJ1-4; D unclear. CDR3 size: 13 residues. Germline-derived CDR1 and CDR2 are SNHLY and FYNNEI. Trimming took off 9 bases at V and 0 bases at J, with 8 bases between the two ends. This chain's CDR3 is CASTGTTNEKLFL. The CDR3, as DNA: TGTGCCAGTACGGGGACAACTAATGAAAAACTGTTTCTT.

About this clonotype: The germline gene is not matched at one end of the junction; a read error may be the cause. The CDR3 coding sequence is TGCGCCAGCAGGCCACCAGGACTAGCGGGAGGGCCCTACGAGCAGTACTTC. This translates into CASRPPGLAGGPYEQYF. This chain connects TRBV7-2 to TRBJ2-7; 15 bases fit TRBD2. The length of the CDR3 is 17 residues. Per germline, CDR1 SGHTA and CDR2 FQGNSA.

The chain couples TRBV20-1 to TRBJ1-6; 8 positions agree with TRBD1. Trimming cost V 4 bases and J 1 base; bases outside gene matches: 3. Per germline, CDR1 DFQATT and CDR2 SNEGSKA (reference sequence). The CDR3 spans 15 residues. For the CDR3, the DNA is TGCAGTGCTACGGACAGGGCATCCTATAATTCACCCCTCCACTTT. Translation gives CSATDRASYNSPLHF.

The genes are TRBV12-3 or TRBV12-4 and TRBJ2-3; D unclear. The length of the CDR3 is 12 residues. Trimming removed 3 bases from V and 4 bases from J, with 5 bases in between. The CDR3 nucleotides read TGTGCCAGCAGTTTTAAATCAGATACGCAGTATTTT. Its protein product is CASSFKSDTQYF.

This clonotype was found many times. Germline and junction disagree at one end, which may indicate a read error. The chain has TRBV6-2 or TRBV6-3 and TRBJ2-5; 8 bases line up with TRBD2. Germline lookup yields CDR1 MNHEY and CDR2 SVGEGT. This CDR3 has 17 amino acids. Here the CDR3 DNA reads TGTGCCAGCAGTCACTCCCCCGGGCGGGGGGACCAAGAGACCCAGTACTTC. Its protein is CASSHSPGRGDQETQYF.

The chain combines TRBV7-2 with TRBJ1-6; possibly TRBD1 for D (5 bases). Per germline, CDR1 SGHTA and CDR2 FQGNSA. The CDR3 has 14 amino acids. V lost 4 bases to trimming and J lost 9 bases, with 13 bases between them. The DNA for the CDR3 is TGTGCCAGCAGCTCCACCGGGGGGAGTTCACCCCTCCACTTT. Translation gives CASSSTGGSSPLHF. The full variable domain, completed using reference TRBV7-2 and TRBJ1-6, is GAGVSQSPSNKVTEKGKDVELRCDPISGHTALYWYRQSLGQGLEFLIYFQGNSAPDKSGLPSDRFSAERTGGSVSTLTIQRTQQEDSAVYLCASSSTGGSSPLHFGNGTRLTVT.

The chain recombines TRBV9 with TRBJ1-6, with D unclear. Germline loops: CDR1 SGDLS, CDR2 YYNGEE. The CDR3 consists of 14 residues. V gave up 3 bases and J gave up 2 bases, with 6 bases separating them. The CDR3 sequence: CASSAHTYNSPLHF. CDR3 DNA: TGTGCCAGCAGCGCCCACACCTATAATTCACCCCTCCACTTT.